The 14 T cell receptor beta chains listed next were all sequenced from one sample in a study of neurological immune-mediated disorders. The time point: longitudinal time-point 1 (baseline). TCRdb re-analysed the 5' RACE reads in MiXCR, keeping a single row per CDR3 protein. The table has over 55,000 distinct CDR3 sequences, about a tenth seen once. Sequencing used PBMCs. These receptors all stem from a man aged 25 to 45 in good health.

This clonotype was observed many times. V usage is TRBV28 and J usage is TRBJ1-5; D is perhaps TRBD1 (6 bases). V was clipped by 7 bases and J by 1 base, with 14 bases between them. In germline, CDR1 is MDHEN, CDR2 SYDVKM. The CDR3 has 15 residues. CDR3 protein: CASTSRGLSNQPQHF. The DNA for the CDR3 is TGTGCCAGCACTTCCCGGGGGCTGAGCAATCAGCCCCAGCATTTT.

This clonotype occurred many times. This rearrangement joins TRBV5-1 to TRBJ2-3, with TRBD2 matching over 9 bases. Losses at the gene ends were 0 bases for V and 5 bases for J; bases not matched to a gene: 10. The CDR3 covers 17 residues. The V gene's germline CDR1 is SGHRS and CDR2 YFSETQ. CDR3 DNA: TGCGCCAGCAGCTTGGGTCCCCGAGCGGGAGGTGAAGATACGCAGTATTTT. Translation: CASSLGPRAGGEDTQYF.

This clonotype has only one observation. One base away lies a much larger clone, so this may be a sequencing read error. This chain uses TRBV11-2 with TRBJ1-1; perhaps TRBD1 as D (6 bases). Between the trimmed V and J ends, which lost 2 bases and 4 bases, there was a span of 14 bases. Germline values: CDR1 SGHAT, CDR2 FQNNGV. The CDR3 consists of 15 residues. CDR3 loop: CASSLNGGSVTEAFF. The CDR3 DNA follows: TGTGCCAGCAGCTTAAATGGGGGCAGCGTCACTGAAGCTTTCTTT.

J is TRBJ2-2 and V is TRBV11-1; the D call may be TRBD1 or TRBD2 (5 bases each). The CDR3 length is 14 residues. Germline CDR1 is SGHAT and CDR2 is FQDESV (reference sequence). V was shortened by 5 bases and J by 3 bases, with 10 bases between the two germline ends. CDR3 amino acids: CASSGTWYTGELFF. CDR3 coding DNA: TGTGCCAGCAGCGGGACCTGGTACACCGGGGAGCTGTTTTTT.

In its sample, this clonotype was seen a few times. CDR3 nucleotides: TGTGCCATCAGTCCCGGGACAGGGGTGGGGGCTGAGCAGTTCTTC. Translating gives CAISPGTGVGAEQFF. This sequence joins TRBV10-3 and TRBJ2-1, with TRBD1 matching 10 bases. This CDR3 contains 15 residues. V gave up 5 bases and J gave up 9 bases; unmatched junction bases: 10. Germline-derived CDR1 and CDR2 are ENHRY and SYGVKD.

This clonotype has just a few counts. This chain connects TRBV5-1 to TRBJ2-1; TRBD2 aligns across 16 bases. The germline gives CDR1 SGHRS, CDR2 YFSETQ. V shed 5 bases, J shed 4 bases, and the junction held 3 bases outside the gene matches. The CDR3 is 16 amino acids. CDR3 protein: CASSTGLAGGYNEQFF. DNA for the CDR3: TGCGCCAGCAGTACGGGACTAGCGGGAGGGTACAATGAGCAGTTCTTC.

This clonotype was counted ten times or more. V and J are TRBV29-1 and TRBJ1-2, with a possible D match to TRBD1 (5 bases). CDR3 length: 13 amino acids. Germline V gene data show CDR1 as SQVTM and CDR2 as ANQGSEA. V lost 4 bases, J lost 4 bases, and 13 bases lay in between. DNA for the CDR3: TGCAGCGTTGCTTCAGGGTCTAGCTATGGCTACACCTTC. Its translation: CSVASGSSYGYTF.

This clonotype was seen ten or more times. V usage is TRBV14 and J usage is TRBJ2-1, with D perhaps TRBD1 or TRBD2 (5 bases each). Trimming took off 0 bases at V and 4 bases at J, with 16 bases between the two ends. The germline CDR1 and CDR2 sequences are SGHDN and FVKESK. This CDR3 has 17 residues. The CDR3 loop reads CASSQENYGDPYNEQFF. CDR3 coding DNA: TGTGCCAGCAGCCAAGAAAATTATGGGGACCCTTACAATGAGCAGTTCTTC. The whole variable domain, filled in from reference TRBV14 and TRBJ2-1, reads EAGVTQFPSHSVIEKGQTVTLRCDPISGHDNLYWYRRVMGKEIKFLLHFVKESKQDESGMPNNRFLAERTGGTYSTLKVQPAELEDSGVYFCASSQENYGDPYNEQFFGPGTRLTVL.

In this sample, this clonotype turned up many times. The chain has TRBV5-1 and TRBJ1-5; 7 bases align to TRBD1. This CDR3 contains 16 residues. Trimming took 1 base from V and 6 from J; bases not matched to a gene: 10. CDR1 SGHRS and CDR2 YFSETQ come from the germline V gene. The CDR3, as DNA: TGCGCCAGCAGCTTGTGGAGGGACAGAGGTAGTCAGCCCCAGCATTTT. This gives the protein CASSLWRDRGSQPQHF. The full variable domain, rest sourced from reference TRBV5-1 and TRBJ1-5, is KAGVTQTPRYLIKTRGQQVTLSCSPISGHRSVSWYQQTPGQGLQFLFEYFSETQRNKGNFPGRFSGRQFSNSRSEMNVSTLELGDSALYLCASSLWRDRGSQPQHFGDGTRLSIL.

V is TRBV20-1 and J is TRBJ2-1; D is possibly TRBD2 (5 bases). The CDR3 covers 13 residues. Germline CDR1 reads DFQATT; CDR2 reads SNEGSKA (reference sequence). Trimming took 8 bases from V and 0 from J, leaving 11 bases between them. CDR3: CSLGKSSYNEQFF. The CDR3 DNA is TGCAGTCTCGGGAAGAGCTCCTACAATGAGCAGTTCTTC.

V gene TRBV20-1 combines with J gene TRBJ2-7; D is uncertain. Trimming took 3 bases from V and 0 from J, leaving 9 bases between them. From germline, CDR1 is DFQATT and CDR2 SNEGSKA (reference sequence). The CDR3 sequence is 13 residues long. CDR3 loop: CSASWPHSYEQYF. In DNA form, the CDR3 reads TGCAGTGCTAGTTGGCCCCACTCCTACGAGCAGTACTTC.

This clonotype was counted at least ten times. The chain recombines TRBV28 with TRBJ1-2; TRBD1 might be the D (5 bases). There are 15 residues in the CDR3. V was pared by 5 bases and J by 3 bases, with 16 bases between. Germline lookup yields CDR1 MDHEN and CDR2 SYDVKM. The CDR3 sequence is CASSAQQEPYYGYTF. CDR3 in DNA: TGTGCCAGCAGTGCCCAACAGGAGCCCTACTATGGCTACACCTTC.

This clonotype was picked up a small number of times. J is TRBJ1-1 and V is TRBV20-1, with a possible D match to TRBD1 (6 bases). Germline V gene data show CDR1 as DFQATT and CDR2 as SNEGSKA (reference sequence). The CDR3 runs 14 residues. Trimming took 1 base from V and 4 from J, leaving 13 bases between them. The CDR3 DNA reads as TGCAGTGCTAGAGTCAGGGGAGATAGCACTGAAGCTTTCTTT. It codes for CSARVRGDSTEAFF.

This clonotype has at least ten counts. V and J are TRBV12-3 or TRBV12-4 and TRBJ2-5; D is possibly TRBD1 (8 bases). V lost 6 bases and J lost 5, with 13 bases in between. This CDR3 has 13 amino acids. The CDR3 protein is CASSLQGGETQYF. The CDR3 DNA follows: TGTGCCAGCAGCTTACAGGGGGGGGAGACCCAGTACTTC.